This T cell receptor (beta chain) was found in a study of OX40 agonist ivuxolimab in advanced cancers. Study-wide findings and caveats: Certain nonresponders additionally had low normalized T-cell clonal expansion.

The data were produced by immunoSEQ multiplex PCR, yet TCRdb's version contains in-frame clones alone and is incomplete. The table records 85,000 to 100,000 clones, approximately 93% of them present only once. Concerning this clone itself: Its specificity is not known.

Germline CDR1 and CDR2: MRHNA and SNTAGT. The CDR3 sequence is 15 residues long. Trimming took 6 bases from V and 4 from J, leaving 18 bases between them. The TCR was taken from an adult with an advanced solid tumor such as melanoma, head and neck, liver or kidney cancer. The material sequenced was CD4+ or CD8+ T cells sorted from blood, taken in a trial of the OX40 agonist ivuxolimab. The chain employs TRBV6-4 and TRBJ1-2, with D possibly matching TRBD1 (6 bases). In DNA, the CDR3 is TGTGCCAGCAGCCCCGAACAGGGTGGCGGCTATGGCTACACCTTC. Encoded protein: CASSPEQGGGYGYTF.